These 3 T cell receptor beta chains originate from one sample sequenced in a study of cytotoxic CD8 clonotypes in ibrutinib-treated CLL. Sequenced by immunoSEQ multiplex PCR; TCRdb stores in-frame clones only, minus some. The sample lists about 130,000 clones, 84% occurring once. The sample in question was PBMCs, obtained after 24 months of ibrutinib treatment. The receptors were gathered from a human donor with chronic lymphocytic leukemia.

This chain links TRBV5-6 with TRBJ2-1, with 8 bases fitting TRBD1. This CDR3 comprises 16 residues. V trimming: 1 base; J trimming: 4 bases; junction bases outside the gene matches: 7. Germline CDR1 and CDR2: SGHDT and YYEEEE. CDR3 amino acids: CASSLSGGAGYNEQFF. CDR3 coding DNA: TGTGCCAGCAGCTTGTCAGGGGGCGCAGGGTACAATGAGCAGTTCTTC. The entire variable domain, with the rest obtained from reference TRBV5-6 and TRBJ2-1, is as follows: DAGVTQSPTHLIKTRGQQVTLRCSPKSGHDTVSWYQQALGQGPQFIFQYYEEEERQRGNFPDRFSGHQFPNYSSELNVNALLLGDSALYLCASSLSGGAGYNEQFFGPGTRLTVL.

The chain couples TRBV5-5 to TRBJ1-2, with TRBD1 as a possible D gene (6 bases). V shed 4 bases and J shed 1 base, with 20 bases lying between them. The CDR3 loop spans 17 amino acids. Germline-derived CDR1 and CDR2 are SGHKS and YYEKEE (reference sequence). The CDR3 loop is CASSLRPSDSFNYGYTF. CDR3 bases: TGTGCCAGCAGCCTACGGCCGTCGGACAGTTTTAACTATGGCTACACCTTC.

This clone was observed a few times. CDR3 residues: CAIRKTSLGNEQFF. The CDR3 DNA reads as TGTGCCATCAGAAAGACTAGCCTAGGTAATGAGCAGTTCTTC. The chain links TRBV10-3 to TRBJ2-1; 7 nucleotides align to TRBD2. Germline assignment: CDR1 ENHRY and CDR2 SYGVKD. J gave up 7 bases and V 6 bases, and 9 bases lay outside the gene matches. This CDR3 has 14 amino acids.